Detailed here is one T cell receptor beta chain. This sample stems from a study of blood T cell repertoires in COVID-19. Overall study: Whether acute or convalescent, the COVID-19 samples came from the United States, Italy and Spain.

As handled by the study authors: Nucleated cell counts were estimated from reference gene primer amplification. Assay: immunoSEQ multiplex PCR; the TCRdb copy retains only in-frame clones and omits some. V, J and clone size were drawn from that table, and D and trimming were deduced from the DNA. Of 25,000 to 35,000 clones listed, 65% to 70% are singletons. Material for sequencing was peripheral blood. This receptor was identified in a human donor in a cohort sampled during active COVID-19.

This CDR3 reads CASVPDHRGGHLLYSGANVLTF. CDR3 nucleotide sequence: TGTGCCAGCGTTCCGGACCACAGAGGGGGACACCTACTTTACTCTGGGGCCAACGTCCTGACTTTC. The chain joins TRBV21-1 to TRBJ2-6; the table names TRBD1, a call not compared with the DNA. TRBV21-1 represents a pseudogene. CDR3 size: 22 residues.